Listed below are T cell receptor beta chains from one sample, sequenced in a study of blood T cell repertoires in COVID-19. Assay used: immunoSEQ multiplex PCR; TCRdb lists only in-frame clones, some missing. The sample yields about 52,000 clones, roughly 83% seen once. The sample consisted of peripheral blood. The receptors derive from an elderly woman with acute or convalescent COVID-19. Both conserved end residues are part of each CDR3. The D gene is left open where the match is weak. Size is omitted from some rows. Given values are once, few, many or a class for expanded clones.

cdr3_aa,cdr3_nt,clone_size,v_call,d_call,cdr3_length,j_call
CASSLRMREGYTF,TGTGCCAGCAGCCTCAGGATGAGAGAAGGCTACACCTTC,NA,TRBV2,NA,13,TRBJ1-2
CASSLGPLPREYF,TGTGCCAGCAGTTTAGGACCGCTTCCCCGGGAGTACTTC,NA,TRBV12-3/TRBV12-4,NA,13,TRBJ2-7
CASSLRQGLNQPQHF,TGTGCCAGCAGCTTAAGACAGGGGCTCAATCAGCCCCAGCATTTT,NA,TRBV11-2,TRBD1,15,TRBJ1-5
CASSQAGEQYF,TGTGCCAGCAGCCAAGCGGGCGAGCAGTACTTC,once,TRBV3-1/TRBV3-2,NA,11,TRBJ2-7
CASSLGRTEAFF,TGCGCCAGCAGCTTGGGCAGGACTGAAGCTTTCTTT,NA,TRBV5-1,NA,12,TRBJ1-1
CASSDSSGRVGELFF,TGTGCCAGCAGCGACTCTAGCGGGAGAGTCGGGGAGCTGTTTTTT,few,TRBV3-1/TRBV3-2,TRBD2,15,TRBJ2-2
CASSLGQNSGNTIYF,TGTGCCAGTAGTTTAGGACAGAACTCTGGAAACACCATATATTTT,NA,TRBV19,NA,15,TRBJ1-3
CASSPTGNSPLHF,TGTGCCAGCAGCCCGACAGGAAATTCACCCCTCCACTTT,NA,TRBV6-5,NA,13,TRBJ1-6
CASSWASTDTQYF,TGTGCCAGCAGCTGGGCGTCGACAGATACGCAGTATTTT,NA,TRBV5-6,NA,13,TRBJ2-3
CASSLRSGQGKNQPQHF,TGTGCCAGCAGTTTAAGGTCCGGACAGGGGAAAAATCAGCCCCAGCATTTT,NA,TRBV27,TRBD1,17,TRBJ1-5
CASSLDGAGIEQFF,TGCGCCAGCAGCTTGGATGGCGCGGGGATCGAGCAGTTCTTC,NA,TRBV5-1,NA,14,TRBJ2-1
CASRTPPGDGTGGPYEQYF,TGTGCCAGCAGGACACCCCCAGGTGATGGGACAGGGGGCCCCTACGAGCAGTACTTC,NA,TRBV27,TRBD1,19,TRBJ2-7
CATSDSGPLSRDEQFF,TGTGCCACCAGTGATTCCGGCCCCCTCAGTCGGGATGAGCAGTTCTTC,NA,TRBV24-1,NA,16,TRBJ2-1
CASSQTGQNQPQHF,TGTGCCAGCAGCCAGACAGGGCAAAATCAGCCCCAGCATTTT,NA,TRBV3-1/TRBV3-2,TRBD1,14,TRBJ1-5
CASSEWALYGYTF,TGCGCCAGCAGTGAGTGGGCCCTCTATGGCTACACCTTC,once,TRBV10-2,NA,13,TRBJ1-2
CASSPTGSSGNTIYF,TGCGCCAGCAGCCCCACAGGATCCTCTGGAAACACCATATATTTT,NA,TRBV5-1,NA,15,TRBJ1-3
CASSWSGTNEKLFF,TGCGCCAGCAGCTGGAGTGGCACTAATGAAAAACTGTTTTTT,NA,TRBV5-1,NA,14,TRBJ1-4
CASSSNSGIAAGELFF,TGTGCCAGCAGCTCAAATAGCGGGATAGCGGCCGGGGAGCTGTTTTTT,NA,TRBV5-5,TRBD2,16,TRBJ2-2